Presented here are 25 T cell receptor beta chains from one specimen sequenced in a study of cytomegalovirus exposure and HLA in healthy donors. Method: immunoSEQ multiplex PCR; TCRdb's copy keeps in-frame clones and lacks some. This sample has some 80,000 clones, with 90% to 97% found just once. The sample comprised PBMCs. These receptor sequences come from a woman aged 18-30 years in good health and CMV-seronegative.

This clone was counted once. The chain carries TRBV27 and TRBJ2-3; D is ambiguous. Between the trimmed V and J ends, which lost 3 bases and 5 bases, there was a span of 6 bases. The CDR3 runs 12 residues. Germline CDR1 is MNHEY and CDR2 is SMNVEV (reference sequence). The CDR3 here is CASSFTGDTQYF. For the CDR3, the DNA is TGTGCCAGCAGTTTCACGGGAGATACGCAGTATTTT.

V is TRBV5-1 and J is TRBJ2-6; D is undetermined. The CDR3 covers 15 residues. Trimming left V 1 base short and J 0 bases short, with 5 bases between. CDR1 and CDR2 from the germline V gene are SGHRS and YFSETQ. CDR3 DNA sequence: TGCGCCAGCAGCTTGCCGCGCTCTGGGGCCAACGTCCTGACTTTC. Amino acid sequence: CASSLPRSGANVLTF.

The chain recombines TRBV18 with TRBJ2-5, with D hard to call. V gave up 2 bases and J gave up 4 bases, with 8 bases separating them. The germline CDR1 and CDR2 sequences are KGHSH and LQKENI. The CDR3 spans 13 residues. The CDR3 DNA is TGTGCCAGCTCACCAATAGTCTCAGAGACCCAGTACTTC. Its protein is CASSPIVSETQYF.

This chain links TRBV7-8 with TRBJ2-3; D is ambiguous. CDR3 length: 13 residues. Germline V lookup: CDR1 SGHVS, CDR2 FQNEAQ. Trimming removed 2 bases at V and 1 base at J, with 4 bases between. The CDR3 loop is CASSLPGTDTQYF. In nucleotides, the CDR3 is TGTGCCAGCAGCTTACCAGGCACAGATACGCAGTATTTT.

The chain couples TRBV15 to TRBJ2-7; possibly TRBD2 for D (6 bases). The CDR3 sequence is 13 residues long. Looked up from germline, CDR1 is LNHNV and CDR2 is YYDKDF (reference sequence). Trimming pared 8 bases from V and 5 bases from J, leaving 16 bases between. Written as DNA, the CDR3 is TGTGCCACCCGGGGGTGGGATCTTCACGAGCAGTACTTC. It is translated as CATRGWDLHEQYF.

The genes are TRBV4-2 and TRBJ2-2, with 7 bases fitting TRBD2. V gave up 1 base and J gave up 2 bases; unmatched junction bases: 4. Germline assignment: CDR1 LGHNA and CDR2 YNFKEQ. The CDR3 spans 16 residues. The CDR3 reads CASSQGGLLNTGELFF. DNA of the CDR3: TGTGCCAGCAGCCAAGGGGGACTATTAAACACCGGGGAGCTGTTTTTT.

This rearrangement joins TRBV6-5 to TRBJ1-2; maybe TRBD1 (5 bases). Looked up from germline, CDR1 is MNHEY and CDR2 is SVGAGI. The CDR3 consists of 14 residues. V was shortened by 0 bases and J by 2 bases, with 7 bases between the two germline ends. CDR3 DNA: TGTGCCAGCAGTTACTCGGCAGGGAACTATGGCTACACCTTC. Protein: CASSYSAGNYGYTF.

The chain carries TRBV7-6 and TRBJ2-6; no definite D call. V was trimmed by 1 base and J by 3 bases, leaving 7 bases between them. The germline CDR1 and CDR2 sequences are SGHVS and FNYEAQ. The CDR3 consists of 15 residues. The DNA for the CDR3 is TGTGCCAGCAGCTTAGGGTCAGTTGGGGCCAACGTCCTGACTTTC. Translating it yields CASSLGSVGANVLTF. The full variable domain, rest sourced from reference TRBV7-6 and TRBJ2-6, is GAGVSQSPRYKVTKRGQDVALRCDPISGHVSLYWYRQALGQGPEFLTYFNYEAQQDKSGLPNDRFSAERPEGSISTLTIQRTEQRDSAMYRCASSLGSVGANVLTFGAGSRLTVL.

This clone was observed once. The chain uses TRBV6-1 and TRBJ1-4, with 7 bases aligning to TRBD1. This CDR3 has 16 residues. J lost 0 bases, V lost 4 bases, and 5 bases had no gene match. Germline V lookup: CDR1 MNHNS, CDR2 SASEGT. CDR3 sequence (DNA): TGTGCCAGCAGTGGGGACAGTTCTGCAACTAATGAAAAACTGTTTTTT. It specifies CASSGDSSATNEKLFF.

In its sample, this clone was seen once. This chain links TRBV29-1 with TRBJ1-2, with a possible D match to TRBD1 (5 bases). The length of the CDR3 is 12 residues. In germline, CDR1 is SQVTM, CDR2 ANQGSEA. The V end was cut by 7 bases, the J end by 8 bases, with 17 bases between. CDR3 in amino acids: CSAERPGEGYTF. The CDR3 bases are TGCAGCGCCGAGAGGCCGGGGGAAGGCTACACCTTC.

The rearrangement links TRBV6-1 to TRBJ2-5, with no clear D. The ends were cut back, 2 bases at V and 4 bases at J, with 14 bases in the middle. In germline, CDR1 is MNHNS, CDR2 SASEGT. The CDR3 is 15 residues long. The CDR3, as DNA: TGTGCCAGCAGTGAAAATACAGCTCTCCCAGAGACCCAGTACTTC. This sequence encodes CASSENTALPETQYF.

The chain links TRBV5-1 to TRBJ1-5; no reliable D call. V was shortened by 4 bases and J by 0 bases, with 11 bases between the two germline ends. Germline values: CDR1 SGHRS, CDR2 YFSETQ. The CDR3 totals 15 residues. CDR3 DNA sequence: TGCGCCAGCAGCCTGGACTTTAATAGCAATCAGCCCCAGCATTTT. Translation gives CASSLDFNSNQPQHF.

The genes are TRBV6-4 and TRBJ2-2; 11 bases align to TRBD2. CDR3 size: 14 residues. CDR1 and CDR2 from the germline V gene are MRHNA and SNTAGT. The V gene end was trimmed by 10 bases and the J gene end by 2 bases; junction bases not matched to a gene: 3. This chain's CDR3 is CATRLAGNTGELFF. In nucleotides, the CDR3 is TGTGCCACGCGACTAGCGGGAAACACCGGGGAGCTGTTTTTT.

The chain combines TRBV18 with TRBJ2-3; D remains ambiguous. This CDR3 comprises 14 residues. V was clipped by 3 bases and J by 2 bases, with 9 bases between them. Germline V lookup: CDR1 KGHSH, CDR2 LQKENI. The CDR3 region is CASSPELLTDTQYF. The CDR3 DNA is TGTGCCAGCTCACCGGAGCTTCTCACAGATACGCAGTATTTT. Supplemented by reference TRBV18 and TRBJ2-3, the full variable domain reads NAGVMQNPRHLVRRRGQEARLRCSPMKGHSHVYWYRQLPEEGLKFMVYLQKENIIDESGMPKERFSAEFPKEGPSILRIQQVVRGDSAAYFCASSPELLTDTQYFGPGTRLTVL.

V usage is TRBV13 and J usage is TRBJ2-3, with no clear D. CDR3 length equals 11 residues. Germline CDR1 reads PRHDT; CDR2 reads FYEKMQ (reference sequence). Trimming cost V 6 bases and J 5 bases, with 6 bases left between them. The CDR3 loop reads CASSFRDTQYF. CDR3 coding DNA: TGTGCCAGCAGTTTCAGAGATACGCAGTATTTT.

This clone appeared a single time. The chain uses TRBV10-1 and TRBJ1-1; unclear D gene. The germline gives CDR1 WNHNN, CDR2 SYGVQD (reference sequence). This CDR3 contains 15 residues. Trimming shortened V by 3 bases and J by 4 bases, and 15 bases separated the two germline ends. DNA for the CDR3: TGCGCCAGCAGTGATTTTTGGGGAGATTTCACTGAAGCTTTCTTT. This sequence encodes CASSDFWGDFTEAFF.

The chain uses TRBV19 and TRBJ2-5, with 7 bases identical to TRBD1. This CDR3 comprises 15 residues. With 4 bases clipped from V and 5 bases from J, the junction kept 10 bases outside the gene matches. In germline, CDR1 is LNHDA, CDR2 SQIVND (reference sequence). CDR3 bases: TGTGCCAGTAGTACCTGGGACAGCCCCTTGGAGACCCAGTACTTC. The encoded protein is CASSTWDSPLETQYF. Full variable domain (missing parts from reference TRBV19 and TRBJ2-5): DGGITQSPKYLFRKEGQNVTLSCEQNLNHDAMYWYRQDPGQGLRLIYYSQIVNDFQKGDIAEGYSVSREKKESFPLTVTSAQKNPTAFYLCASSTWDSPLETQYFGPGTRLLVL.

CDR3 bases: TGTGCCAGCAGCGCCCAAGGGACTAGCGGAGTATACGAGCAGTACTTC. Translation: CASSAQGTSGVYEQYF. The rearrangement links TRBV9 to TRBJ2-7; 11 bases map to TRBD2. The junction had 9 bases not matched to a gene; V was cut back by 3 bases and J by 4 bases. The CDR3 is 16 amino acids. Germline loops: CDR1 SGDLS, CDR2 YYNGEE.

The V gene is TRBV6-1, the J gene TRBJ2-7; 7 nucleotides match TRBD1. The CDR3 runs to 15 residues. V lost 5 bases, J lost 2 bases, and 9 bases stayed unmatched. The germline gives CDR1 MNHNS, CDR2 SASEGT. This chain's CDR3 is CASSRQGLGTYEQYF. The CDR3 DNA is TGTGCCAGCAGTCGACAGGGATTAGGGACCTACGAGCAGTACTTC.

This clone was detected only once. DNA for the CDR3: TGTGCCAGCAGTTGGGGGGGAGTGAACTACGAGCAGTACTTC. Encoded protein: CASSWGGVNYEQYF. V gene TRBV27 combines with J gene TRBJ2-7; the match to TRBD2 covers 7 bases. The germline V gene encodes CDR1 MNHEY and CDR2 SMNVEV (reference sequence). V shed 4 bases and J 3 bases; nucleotides not matched to a gene: 6. The CDR3 runs 14 residues.

The rearrangement joins TRBV6-4 to TRBJ1-2, with 9 bases matching TRBD1. Germline lookup yields CDR1 MRHNA and CDR2 SNTAGT. V lost 5 bases to trimming and J lost 4 bases; unmatched junction nucleotides: 8. This CDR3 comprises 15 residues. CDR3 region: CASSTELGQGYGYTF. The CDR3 nucleotides read TGTGCCAGCAGTACTGAACTGGGACAGGGCTATGGCTACACCTTC.

This clone appeared once. The CDR3 loop is CASSYHFSGANVLTF. DNA of the CDR3: TGTGCCAGCAGTTACCATTTCTCTGGGGCCAACGTCCTGACTTTC. This chain links TRBV6-5 with TRBJ2-6, with no clear D. The CDR3 spans 15 residues. Germline lookup yields CDR1 MNHEY and CDR2 SVGAGI. The V end lost 2 bases, the J end lost 0 bases, and 5 bases lay between the germline ends.

The V and J genes are TRBV19 and TRBJ2-1; TRBD1 matches at 9 bases. The germline V gene encodes CDR1 LNHDA and CDR2 SQIVND (reference sequence). The CDR3 totals 15 residues. Trimming took 6 bases from V and 2 from J; bases not matched to a gene: 5. This CDR3 is CASRTGTGPYNEQFF. DNA for the CDR3: TGTGCCAGTAGAACCGGGACAGGGCCCTACAATGAGCAGTTCTTC.

The chain uses TRBV20-1 and TRBJ2-5; D gene uncertain. Trimming shortened V by 3 bases and J by 7 bases, and 6 bases separated the two germline ends. CDR1 and CDR2 from the germline V gene are DFQATT and SNEGSKA (reference sequence). CDR3 length equals 10 residues. The CDR3 DNA reads TGCAGTGCTAGGTTGGCGACCCAGTACTTC. Encoded protein: CSARLATQYF.

The chain uses TRBV10-3 and TRBJ2-7, with 9 positions matching TRBD1. J was trimmed by 2 bases and V by 4 bases; bases with no gene match: 3. Germline assignment: CDR1 ENHRY and CDR2 SYGVKD. The CDR3 has 14 residues. The CDR3 DNA follows: TGTGCCATCAGTGCACGACAGGGGGCCTACGAGCAGTACTTC. Amino acid sequence: CAISARQGAYEQYF.